This T cell receptor (beta chain) came from a study of monozygotic twins with inflammatory bowel disease. The CDR3 covers 18 residues. Germline V gives CDR1 MNHEY, CDR2 SVGEGT. TCRdb derives one entry per CDR3 protein from the 5' RACE reads, leaving out DNA. The sample table sets out 400,000 or so distinct CDR3 sequences. Material: blood. The rearrangement links TRBV6-2 or TRBV6-3 to TRBJ1-5; TCRdb selects TRBD1, and the lack of DNA leaves this call unchecked. This TCR was recovered from a human donor with ulcerative colitis or Crohn's disease, or a healthy co-twin of an affected twin (not recorded which). This CDR3 is CASRVAVKVGQSNQPQHF.